This passage covers 19 T cell receptor beta chains from one sample sequenced in a study of beta chain features in type 1 diabetes. As every portion of the isolated RNA was reverse transcribed, the sequencing read expressed TCRB transcripts. TCRdb's table, derived via immunoSEQ multiplex PCR, lists solely in-frame clones and lacks some. The sample contains hundreds of thousands of clones, 11% to 15% of which appear only once. General study points: Researchers report that Type 1 diabetes patients had moderately but significantly shorter TCRB CDR3s across all four CD4+ subsets.

Their recognized antigens are unknown. The sequencing input was naive CD4+ T cells from blood. The origin of the receptors is a man aged 18 to 30 with type 1 diabetes.

J is TRBJ2-3 and V is TRBV5-1, with D perhaps being TRBD1 or TRBD2 (6 bases each). The V gene lost 4 bases and the J gene lost 2 bases, with 14 bases spanning the gap. CDR3 length: 15 residues. Germline V lookup: CDR1 SGHRS, CDR2 YFSETQ. The CDR3 DNA reads TGCGCCAGCAGCGGAGGGGGGCAGTCCACAGATACGCAGTATTTT. This sequence encodes CASSGGGQSTDTQYF.

This clone occurred a few times. The chain employs TRBV7-2 and TRBJ1-4; no firm D call. The length of the CDR3 is 13 residues. Germline V gene data show CDR1 as SGHTA and CDR2 as FQGNSA. V was trimmed by 10 bases and J by 8 bases, leaving 17 bases between them. DNA of the CDR3: TGTGCCACCGCCACCGAGCGGCGGGAAAAACTGTTTTTT. Translation: CATATERREKLFF.

This clone was recorded a few times. The chain employs TRBV5-4 and TRBJ1-1, with TRBD1 as a possible D gene (6 bases). V was clipped by 3 bases and J by 2 bases, with 11 bases between them. The CDR3 extends over 14 amino acids. The germline V gene encodes CDR1 SGHNT and CDR2 YYREEE (reference sequence). CDR3 amino acids: CASSSGHTNTEAFF. CDR3 in DNA: TGTGCCAGCAGCTCGGGACATACCAACACTGAAGCTTTCTTT.

In this sample, this clone turned up a few times. The chain couples TRBV9 to TRBJ2-7; 7 nucleotides align to TRBD2. The CDR3 loop spans 13 amino acids. Unmatched junction bases numbered 5, after V lost 3 bases and J lost 5 bases. Germline V CDR1 and CDR2: SGDLS, YYNGEE. The CDR3: CASSAGTIHEQYF. Here the CDR3 DNA reads TGTGCCAGCAGCGCCGGGACTATTCACGAGCAGTACTTC.

The V gene is TRBV27, the J gene TRBJ2-7; 7 positions match TRBD2. With 2 bases clipped from V and 3 bases from J, the junction kept 4 bases outside the gene matches. This CDR3 region has 14 residues. Germline CDR1 reads MNHEY; CDR2 reads SMNVEV (reference sequence). CDR3 in DNA: TGTGCCAGCAGTTTAGCGGGAGTAGACTACGAGCAGTACTTC. Its translation: CASSLAGVDYEQYF.

This clone was detected a few times. The V and J genes are TRBV7-2 and TRBJ1-2, with 10 bases matching TRBD1. Germline CDR1 reads SGHTA; CDR2 reads FQGNSA. This CDR3 is 13 amino acids long. Losses at the gene ends were 7 bases for V and 5 bases for J; bases not matched to a gene: 4. This CDR3 reads CASTRDRGYGYTF. The CDR3 coding sequence is TGTGCCAGCACCCGGGACAGGGGTTATGGCTACACCTTC.

Here the CDR3 DNA reads TGTGCCAGCAGCTTCGCCGGGTCCCGGCGGACTGAAGCTTTCTTT. Residues: CASSFAGSRRTEAFF. V and J are TRBV11-3 and TRBJ1-1; D is ambiguous. Germline values: CDR1 SGHNT, CDR2 YENEEA. The CDR3 extends over 15 amino acids. The V gene lost 3 bases and the J gene lost 5 bases, with 16 bases spanning the gap.

This clone was observed a few times. J is TRBJ1-2 and V is TRBV29-1; D may be TRBD1 (5 bases). The CDR3 extends over 12 amino acids. Deletions cut 8 bases from V and 6 bases from J, with 16 bases between. Germline V CDR1 and CDR2: SQVTM, ANQGSEA. Written as DNA, the CDR3 is TGCAGCCTAGAGGGGCGCGAGGATGGCTACACCTTC. This translates into CSLEGREDGYTF.

In this sample, this clone turned up a few times. The gene calls are TRBV7-2 and TRBJ2-5; TRBD1 matches 8 bases. Unmatched junction bases numbered 10, after V lost 5 bases and J lost 5 bases. Germline loops: CDR1 SGHTA, CDR2 FQGNSA. There are 15 residues in the CDR3. CDR3 sequence: CASSTRTGSLETQYF. The DNA of the CDR3 is TGTGCCAGCAGCACGCGGACAGGGTCTCTTGAGACCCAGTACTTC.

This chain uses TRBV19 with TRBJ1-2, with 7 bases identical to TRBD1. The CDR3 runs 14 residues. Germline CDR1 and CDR2: LNHDA and SQIVND (reference sequence). J was trimmed by 1 base and V by 7 bases; bases with no gene match: 6. CDR3 protein: CASKMDRNNYGYTF. As DNA, the CDR3 is TGTGCCAGTAAAATGGACAGGAATAACTATGGCTACACCTTC.

This clone was observed a handful of times. V and J are TRBV5-6 and TRBJ2-1; a possible D gene is TRBD1 (6 bases). The CDR3 spans 14 residues. Per germline, CDR1 SGHDT and CDR2 YYEEEE. V was shortened by 4 bases and J by 7 bases, with 15 bases between the two germline ends. The CDR3: CASSPTGLGNEQFF. The CDR3, as DNA: TGTGCCAGCAGCCCTACAGGGCTGGGGAATGAGCAGTTCTTC. The whole variable domain, remainder taken from reference TRBV5-6 and TRBJ2-1, is DAGVTQSPTHLIKTRGQQVTLRCSPKSGHDTVSWYQQALGQGPQFIFQYYEEEERQRGNFPDRFSGHQFPNYSSELNVNALLLGDSALYLCASSPTGLGNEQFFGPGTRLTVL.

This clone was picked up a small number of times. V and J are TRBV9 and TRBJ2-1; possible D gene TRBD2, 7 bases. Germline V lookup: CDR1 SGDLS, CDR2 YYNGEE. With 0 bases removed from V and 1 base from J, the gap between germline ends came to 11 bases. CDR3 length: 16 residues. The CDR3 region is CASSVASGTSYNEQFF. For the CDR3, the DNA is TGTGCCAGCAGCGTAGCGAGCGGGACATCCTACAATGAGCAGTTCTTC.

This chain connects TRBV12-5 to TRBJ2-2; 8 bases map to TRBD1. The CDR3 has 15 residues. The J segment lost 2 bases and the V segment lost 6 bases, leaving 5 bases of the junction unmatched. Germline loops: CDR1 LGHNT, CDR2 FRNRAP. The CDR3 loop reads CASGKTGGNTGELFF. The CDR3 DNA reads as TGTGCTAGTGGGAAAACAGGGGGTAACACCGGGGAGCTGTTTTTT.

This clone was seen more than once but under ten times. The V and J genes are TRBV21-1 and TRBJ2-7; the table's D call, TRBD1, has no DNA check behind it. TRBV21-1 is annotated as a pseudogene. CDR3 length equals 15 residues. The CDR3: CASLKGQGGSYEQYF. CDR3 DNA: TGTGCCAGCTTAAAGGGACAGGGTGGTTCCTACGAGCAGTACTTC.

This clone appeared a few times. The chain joins TRBV29-1 to TRBJ1-1; 8 positions match TRBD1. The CDR3 is 13 amino acids. Germline trimming cut 3 bases from V and 0 bases from J; bases unmatched to any gene: 0. The germline V gene encodes CDR1 SQVTM and CDR2 ANQGSEA. CDR3 bases: TGCAGCGTTGAGGACAGGGTGAACACTGAAGCTTTCTTT. This sequence encodes CSVEDRVNTEAFF.

This chain links TRBV7-8 with TRBJ1-6; D remains unclear. This CDR3 has 16 amino acids. CDR1 is SGHVS and CDR2 is FQNEAQ in the germline V gene. V was shortened by 1 base and J by 13 bases, with 20 bases between the two germline ends. The CDR3 is CASSLVIQINTAPLHF. CDR3 nucleotide sequence: TGTGCCAGCAGCTTAGTCATACAGATTAACACGGCGCCCCTCCACTTT.

This clone was detected a few times. The genes are TRBV7-2 and TRBJ2-2; 10 nucleotides line up with TRBD1. The ends lost 3 bases at V and 5 bases at J; junction bases unmatched: 6. The CDR3 consists of 16 residues. CDR1 SGHTA and CDR2 FQGNSA come from the germline V gene. Here the CDR3 DNA reads TGTGCCAGCAGCTTTTTCCGGGACAGGGGTACCGGGGAGCTGTTTTTT. Its protein product is CASSFFRDRGTGELFF.

CDR3 loop: CASSYQKRGTYEQYF. The DNA of the CDR3 is TGTGCCAGCAGTTACCAAAAGCGGGGGACCTACGAGCAGTACTTC. The rearrangement links TRBV6-6 to TRBJ2-7; 8 bases agree with TRBD2. The germline CDR1 and CDR2 sequences are MNHNY and SVGAGI (reference sequence). V lost 2 bases and J lost 2; bases outside the gene matches: 5. The CDR3 length is 15 residues.

There are a few counts of this clone. CDR3 region: CASSLGLTEGDTQYF. CDR3 DNA: TGTGCCAGCAGCTTAGGGCTAACCGAGGGAGATACGCAGTATTTT. The V call is TRBV7-9, the J call TRBJ2-3; a weak D match, TRBD2 (5 bases). The V and J ends lost 1 base and 5 bases respectively, with 13 bases between them. CDR3 length: 15 residues. Germline CDR1 SEHNR, CDR2 FQNEAQ (reference sequence). Full variable domain (rest looked up from reference TRBV7-9 and TRBJ2-3): DTGVSQNPRHKITKRGQNVTFRCDPISEHNRLYWYRQTLGQGPEFLTYFQNEAQLEKSRLLSDRFSAERPKGSFSTLEIQRTEQGDSAMYLCASSLGLTEGDTQYFGPGTRLTVL.